The T cell receptor beta chain under discussion was sequenced for a study of human T cells and chemical hapten exposure. Whole-study context: After 6 days, upper back 0.01% DPC patch tests were scored. Across samples, TCR yields varied, mostly owing to small differences in pooled library volumes. Study-wide results and caveats: Controls had significantly fewer large CDR3 similarity clusters than were formed by expanded TCRs.

TCRdb re-derived calls from the RACE reads in MiXCR, one entry per CDR3 protein. This sample carries 75,000 to 95,000 distinct CDR3 sequences, 9.5% to 11% of them seen once, and the ten largest clones take roughly 2%. To note about this clonotype: Its matching antigen is unknown.

The CDR3 covers 17 residues. Germline V gene lookup returns CDR1 GTSNPN and CDR2 SVGIG (reference sequence). V lost 3 bases and J 1 base, leaving 22 bases between the germline ends. This sample's time point: patch test 2, 6 weeks after DPC sensitization. Treatment given: therapeutic diphenylcyclopropenone sensitization with weekly scalp DPC. The V and J genes are TRBV30 and TRBJ2-7, with a weak D call TRBD2 (7 bases). The sequence derives from a man aged 40-49 years with alopecia areata. Some clones in this sample may be carry-over from other donors' samples. The input for sequencing was whole blood, taken in connection with sensitization to the hapten diphenylcyclopropenone (DPC). CDR3 sequence: CAWRGGAMRVSSYEQYF. The DNA of the CDR3 is TGTGCCTGGAGGGGGGGGGCTATGAGGGTTAGTTCCTACGAGCAGTACTTC.